This entry lists 20 T cell receptor beta chains sequenced from one sample in a study of T cells in Graves' hyperthyroidism and ophthalmopathy. Authors of the study amplified TCR beta CDR3 regions from RNA transcripts. The HTBI primer set drove a first-round RT-PCR of the TCR CDR3. TCRdb called the multiplex PCR reads again in MiXCR, with one record for every CDR3 protein. This sample yields some 500,000 distinct CDR3 sequences, of which approximately 14% are seen a single time; less than 20% belongs to the top ten. The source material was blood. Receptors were obtained from a woman under 30 with Graves' hyperthyroidism.

As regards this clonotype: Relative to the germline gene, one junction end is altered; a read error may explain this. V is TRBV27 and J is TRBJ1-5; no firm D call. In germline, CDR1 is MNHEY, CDR2 SMNVEV (reference sequence). The CDR3 has 15 amino acids. CDR3 in DNA: TGTGTCAGCAGCCCCGGCGGGCTTAGCAATCAGCCCCAGCATTTT. Amino acid sequence: CVSSPGGLSNQPQHF.

The chain employs TRBV11-2 and TRBJ2-5; TRBD2 matches 13 bases. V lost 5 bases to trimming and J lost 5 bases; unmatched junction nucleotides: 8. The CDR3 spans 16 residues. Per the germline V gene, CDR1 is SGHAT and CDR2 is FQNNGV. Written as DNA, the CDR3 is TGTGCCAGCAGCCAGACGACTAGCGGGAGGTGGGAGACCCAGTACTTC. This codes for CASSQTTSGRWETQYF.

This clonotype was counted many times. The chain joins TRBV29-1 to TRBJ1-3; possibly TRBD1 for D (5 bases). Germline V gene sequence: CDR1 SQVTM, CDR2 ANQGSEA. Trimming stripped 5 bases from V and 0 bases from J, with 8 bases between. There are 13 residues in the CDR3. The CDR3 region is CSVQGFSGNTIYF. Written as DNA, the CDR3 is TGCAGCGTTCAGGGCTTCTCTGGAAACACCATATATTTT.

This clonotype was recorded at least ten times. The chain employs TRBV29-1 and TRBJ2-1; D is unresolved. V gave up 7 bases and J gave up 5 bases, with 6 bases separating them. The CDR3 spans 10 residues. The germline CDR1 and CDR2 sequences are SQVTM and ANQGSEA. CDR3 bases: TGCAGCGGGCGTCACAATGAGCAGTTCTTC. It codes for CSGRHNEQFF.

The chain couples TRBV20-1 to TRBJ1-6; no reliable D call. The CDR3 is made up of 14 amino acids. Trimming pared 1 base from V and 9 bases from J, leaving 13 bases between. CDR1 and CDR2 from the germline V gene are DFQATT and SNEGSKA (reference sequence). The CDR3 sequence is CSARAGGFGSPLHF. The CDR3 DNA sequence: TGCAGTGCTAGAGCGGGCGGTTTCGGTTCACCCCTCCACTTT.

This rearrangement joins TRBV7-2 to TRBJ2-4, with D uncertain. The CDR3 spans 13 residues. The V gene's germline CDR1 is SGHTA and CDR2 FQGNSA. Trimming left V 1 base short and J 9 bases short, with 10 bases between. CDR3 sequence: CASSLGSGGIQYF. The CDR3 DNA reads TGTGCCAGCAGCTTAGGGAGTGGTGGCATTCAGTACTTC.

This clonotype has a count of ten or more. This rearrangement joins TRBV28 to TRBJ2-7, with TRBD2 matching 9 bases. This CDR3 is 14 amino acids long. The germline CDR1 and CDR2 sequences are MDHEN and SYDVKM. With V trimmed by 5 bases and J by 4 bases, 6 bases remained unmatched. The CDR3 spells CASSAGGRVYEQYF. The CDR3 DNA reads TGTGCCAGCAGTGCCGGCGGGAGGGTTTACGAGCAGTACTTC.

The V gene is TRBV6-1, the J gene TRBJ1-5, with D unresolved. V lost 1 base, J lost 5 bases, and 9 bases lay in between. CDR3 length: 14 residues. Per the germline V gene, CDR1 is MNHNS and CDR2 is SASEGT. CDR3 loop: CASSEVGPYQPQHF. The CDR3 region has the DNA TGTGCCAGCAGTGAAGTTGGGCCTTATCAGCCCCAGCATTTT.

As regards this clonotype: A much more abundant neighbour one base away suggests this may be a read error. The chain carries TRBV20-1 and TRBJ2-7; 8 bases align to TRBD1. Per the germline V gene, CDR1 is DFQATT and CDR2 is SNEGSKA (reference sequence). The CDR3 is 15 amino acids. Trimming removed 0 bases from V and 5 bases from J; junction bases left unmatched: 9. The CDR3 nucleotides are TGCAGTGCTAGAGATTGTGGACAGGGAGGACACGAGCAGTACTTC. Translated: CSARDCGQGGHEQYF.

V gene TRBV20-1 combines with J gene TRBJ2-1, with a tentative D call TRBD2 (5 bases). CDR3 size: 14 residues. Germline V gene lookup returns CDR1 DFQATT and CDR2 SNEGSKA (reference sequence). Trimming removed 5 bases at V and 0 bases at J, with 11 bases between. The CDR3 loop is CSAPSWSSYNEQFF. CDR3 nucleotides: TGCAGTGCTCCTAGCTGGAGCTCCTACAATGAGCAGTTCTTC.

This clonotype was seen at least ten times. The chain joins TRBV20-1 to TRBJ2-5, with 10 bases lining up with TRBD2. Germline values: CDR1 DFQATT, CDR2 SNEGSKA (reference sequence). This CDR3 comprises 14 residues. V trimming: 5 bases; J trimming: 5 bases; junction bases outside the gene matches: 8. The CDR3 bases are TGCAGTGCTGGGCAGACTAGCGGGTTGGAGACCCAGTACTTC. Its protein is CSAGQTSGLETQYF.

This clonotype came up many times. The chain has TRBV27 and TRBJ2-3; 9 bases are a match to TRBD1. Per germline, CDR1 MNHEY and CDR2 SMNVEV (reference sequence). The length of the CDR3 is 15 residues. V shed 2 bases, J shed 8 bases, and the junction held 8 bases outside the gene matches. This chain's CDR3 is CASSLPGQGVGTQYF. CDR3 nucleotides: TGTGCCAGCAGTTTACCGGGACAGGGTGTTGGTACGCAGTATTTT.

This clonotype has ten or more counts. The chain links TRBV3-1 to TRBJ2-3; 11 bases map to TRBD2. Germline CDR1 LGHDT, CDR2 YNNKEL (reference sequence). The CDR3 has 15 amino acids. Trimming cost V 7 bases and J 4 bases; bases outside gene matches: 7. In DNA form, the CDR3 reads TGTGCCAGCAAGGTGGCACTAGCGGGAGCAGATACGCAGTATTTT. Translated, it gives CASKVALAGADTQYF.

The chain links TRBV9 to TRBJ2-3, with TRBD1 matching over 9 bases. Germline V gene lookup returns CDR1 SGDLS and CDR2 YYNGEE. V shed 4 bases and J 6 bases; nucleotides not matched to a gene: 12. The length of the CDR3 is 16 residues. The CDR3 sequence: CASSTPPGQGWDTQYF. The CDR3 bases are TGTGCCAGCAGCACTCCCCCGGGACAGGGATGGGATACGCAGTATTTT.

The chain carries TRBV4-1 and TRBJ2-3, with D hard to call. The V gene's germline CDR1 is MGHRA and CDR2 YSYEKL. CDR3 length: 15 amino acids. V was trimmed by 4 bases and J by 2 bases, leaving 13 bases between them. The CDR3 DNA follows: TGCGCCAGCAGCCTCCGAACCGCTGACACAGATACGCAGTATTTT. Encoded protein: CASSLRTADTDTQYF.

This clonotype has a count of ten or more. As DNA, the CDR3 is TGCAGTGCCTGGGACTACCCCAACAATGAGCAGTTCTTC. This gives the protein CSAWDYPNNEQFF. The rearrangement joins TRBV20-1 to TRBJ2-1; TRBD2 aligns across 7 bases. V dropped 6 bases and J dropped 5; count of bases not matched to a gene: 7. This CDR3 region has 13 residues. The germline V gene encodes CDR1 DFQATT and CDR2 SNEGSKA (reference sequence).

Ten or more counts support this clonotype. The chain has TRBV29-1 and TRBJ2-7; perhaps TRBD2 as D (7 bases). The CDR3 consists of 14 residues. V lost 6 bases to trimming and J lost 6 bases, with 21 bases between them. The germline V gene encodes CDR1 SQVTM and CDR2 ANQGSEA. Written as DNA, the CDR3 is TGCAGCGTGAAGGTCAGCGGGACAACGGGCGAGCAGTACTTC. Amino acid sequence: CSVKVSGTTGEQYF.

This clonotype has a count of ten or more. The rearrangement joins TRBV19 to TRBJ2-1, with 10 bases lining up with TRBD2. Per germline, CDR1 LNHDA and CDR2 SQIVND (reference sequence). V was pared by 3 bases and J by 4 bases, with 3 bases of the junction left unmatched. This CDR3 contains 15 residues. The DNA for the CDR3 is TGTGCCAGTAGTATCCAGCGGGAGGGGTACAATGAGCAGTTCTTC. Translated, it gives CASSIQREGYNEQFF.

This clonotype was seen ten or more times. The V call is TRBV20-1, the J call TRBJ1-6, with D perhaps TRBD1 (6 bases). Trimming left V 0 bases short and J 8 bases short, with 11 bases between. CDR1 and CDR2 from the germline V gene are DFQATT and SNEGSKA (reference sequence). This CDR3 has 14 residues. The CDR3 DNA reads as TGCAGTGCTAGAGATTACCGGGGGCATTCACCCCTCCACTTT. Residues: CSARDYRGHSPLHF.

This clonotype was seen repeatedly, ten times or more. The chain couples TRBV18 to TRBJ1-2, with D perhaps matching TRBD1 (6 bases). Deletions cut 3 bases from V and 2 bases from J, with 13 bases between. Germline V gives CDR1 KGHSH, CDR2 LQKENI. The CDR3 is 15 amino acids. The CDR3 loop reads CASSPPWGLNYGYTF. The CDR3 DNA reads as TGTGCCAGCTCACCTCCGTGGGGGCTGAACTATGGCTACACCTTC. The full variable domain, rest sourced from reference TRBV18 and TRBJ1-2, is NAGVMQNPRHLVRRRGQEARLRCSPMKGHSHVYWYRQLPEEGLKFMVYLQKENIIDESGMPKERFSAEFPKEGPSILRIQQVVRGDSAAYFCASSPPWGLNYGYTFGSGTRLTVV.